One and the same sample provided the 32 T cell receptor beta chains below, sequenced in a study of lymphopenia after photon versus proton radiotherapy. Clones were sequenced by immunoSEQ multiplex PCR, and TCRdb holds only the in-frame ones, with some missing. This sample has around 50,000 clones; less than 85% occur once, and the top ten carry about 1.9%. Source: peripheral blood, taken from a patient treated with proton-based radiotherapy. Receptor source: a man in his sixties with pancreatic cancer.

The chain uses TRBV5-1 and TRBJ2-3; 9 bases fit TRBD2. CDR1 and CDR2 from the germline V gene are SGHRS and YFSETQ. The CDR3 is 16 residues long. V lost 3 bases and J lost 0; bases outside the gene matches: 5. The CDR3 coding sequence is TGCGCCAGCAGCTATATTAGCGGGAGTAGCACAGATACGCAGTATTTT. The encoded protein is CASSYISGSSTDTQYF.

The chain uses TRBV4-1 and TRBJ1-2; 10 bases map to TRBD1. The CDR3 covers 14 residues. After removal of 4 bases from V and 8 bases from J, the junction contained 7 bases not matched to a gene. Germline assignment: CDR1 MGHRA and CDR2 YSYEKL. Written as DNA, the CDR3 is TGCGCCAGCAGCCCCTTTGGGACAGGGGCCGGCTACACCTTC. It yields the protein CASSPFGTGAGYTF.

The chain recombines TRBV28 with TRBJ2-2, with TRBD1 matching over 7 bases. After removal of 7 bases from V and 0 bases from J, the junction contained 5 bases not matched to a gene. Looked up from germline, CDR1 is MDHEN and CDR2 is SYDVKM. The CDR3 runs to 15 residues. In nucleotides, the CDR3 is TGTGCCAGCAAAGTAGACAGGGCGAACACCGGGGAGCTGTTTTTT. Translating it yields CASKVDRANTGELFF.

The chain carries TRBV5-4 and TRBJ2-5; the D gene is possibly TRBD1 (6 bases). The CDR3 covers 14 residues. Germline V gene lookup returns CDR1 SGHNT and CDR2 YYREEE (reference sequence). The V end lost 2 bases, the J end lost 4 bases, and 12 bases lay between the germline ends. The CDR3 coding sequence is TGTGCCAGCAGCTTCCGAGGGGGATCAGAGACCCAGTACTTC. It yields the protein CASSFRGGSETQYF. Full variable domain (remainder filled in from reference TRBV5-4 and TRBJ2-5): ETGVTQSPTHLIKTRGQQVTLRCSSQSGHNTVSWYQQALGQGPQFIFQYYREEENGRGNFPPRFSGLQFPNYSSELNVNALELDDSALYLCASSFRGGSETQYFGPGTRLLVL.

This chain links TRBV7-9 with TRBJ1-3; D not resolved. Trimming left V 4 bases short and J 2 bases short, with 12 bases between. CDR1 SEHNR and CDR2 FQNEAQ come from the germline V gene (reference sequence). This CDR3 is 15 amino acids long. CDR3 nucleotides: TGTGCCAGCAGCTCCGGCGAGGTCCCTGGAAACACCATATATTTT. Translated: CASSSGEVPGNTIYF.

Written as DNA, the CDR3 is TGTGCCAGCAGTTTGGGTGCTAACTATGGCTACACCTTC. Protein sequence: CASSLGANYGYTF. The rearrangement joins TRBV28 to TRBJ1-2; D is undetermined. This CDR3 comprises 13 residues. Trimming pared 3 bases from V and 0 bases from J, leaving 5 bases between. Germline CDR1 MDHEN, CDR2 SYDVKM.

In its sample, this clone was seen a few times. The chain couples TRBV28 to TRBJ1-2; the D is unclear. The V and J ends lost 5 bases and 4 bases respectively, with 14 bases between them. The CDR3 runs 14 residues. Germline V gene data show CDR1 as MDHEN and CDR2 as SYDVKM. The CDR3 region is CASSPERGFYGYTF. CDR3 DNA: TGTGCCAGCAGTCCCGAAAGAGGCTTCTATGGCTACACCTTC.

The chain joins TRBV9 to TRBJ2-5; 9 bases align to TRBD2. V lost 1 base, J lost 2 bases, and 3 bases stayed unmatched. CDR1 SGDLS and CDR2 YYNGEE come from the germline V gene. CDR3 length: 15 residues. The DNA of the CDR3 is TGTGCCAGCAGCGTAATAGCGGGAGCGCAAGAGACCCAGTACTTC. Protein sequence: CASSVIAGAQETQYF.

The CDR3 spells CASSLGANTGELFF. CDR3 in DNA: TGTGCCAGCAGCTTAGGGGCGAACACCGGGGAGCTGTTTTTT. This rearrangement joins TRBV7-2 to TRBJ2-2; unclear D gene. CDR1 SGHTA and CDR2 FQGNSA come from the germline V gene. The CDR3 totals 14 residues. V was cut by 1 base and J by 0 bases, with 3 bases left in between.

The J gene is TRBJ2-7, the V gene TRBV5-5; D remains ambiguous. Trimming removed 4 bases from V and 3 bases from J, with 11 bases in between. Germline CDR1 is SGHKS and CDR2 is YYEKEE (reference sequence). The length of the CDR3 is 13 residues. The DNA of the CDR3 is TGTGCCAGCAGCCCGGTTACGGGCTACGAGCAGTACTTC. Its protein is CASSPVTGYEQYF.

The chain carries TRBV28 and TRBJ2-5, with D possibly matching TRBD2 (5 bases). Per germline, CDR1 MDHEN and CDR2 SYDVKM. This CDR3 region has 13 residues. V lost 3 bases and J 3 bases, leaving 8 bases between the germline ends. The CDR3 here is CASSFSAEETQYF. The CDR3 region has the DNA TGTGCCAGCAGTTTTAGCGCCGAAGAGACCCAGTACTTC.

The genes are TRBV19 and TRBJ2-5; D unresolved. The V and J ends lost 4 bases and 1 base respectively, with 4 bases between them. This CDR3 spans 12 amino acids. Looked up from germline, CDR1 is LNHDA and CDR2 is SQIVND (reference sequence). The CDR3: CASSKFQETQYF. The CDR3 DNA is TGTGCCAGTAGTAAATTCCAAGAGACCCAGTACTTC.

This clone was seen a single time. The genes are TRBV19 and TRBJ2-4, with 10 bases fitting TRBD2. The V segment lost 7 bases and the J segment 9 bases; nucleotides outside the gene matches: 15. Germline CDR1 LNHDA, CDR2 SQIVND (reference sequence). This CDR3 spans 16 amino acids. CDR3 coding DNA: TGTGCCAGTAACGAGGGGCTAGCGGGAGATCAGATCATTCAGTACTTC. Protein product: CASNEGLAGDQIIQYF.

This clone was picked up a small number of times. This CDR3 is CASSLWVLERSYNEQFF. CDR3 sequence (DNA): TGTGCCAGCAGTTTATGGGTACTAGAACGGTCCTACAATGAGCAGTTCTTC. The chain has TRBV28 and TRBJ2-1; tentatively, D is TRBD2 (5 bases). Trimming stripped 0 bases from V and 1 base from J, with 13 bases between. CDR1 is MDHEN, CDR2 SYDVKM, per germline. The CDR3 is 17 amino acids.

J is TRBJ1-2 and V is TRBV6-5, with no clear D. The germline gives CDR1 MNHEY, CDR2 SVGAGI. The CDR3 covers 15 residues. Trimming pared 0 bases from V and 8 bases from J, leaving 16 bases between. In nucleotides, the CDR3 is TGTGCCAGCAGTTACTCGAATCTTGTCCCAGAGGGCTACACCTTC. This encodes CASSYSNLVPEGYTF.

This chain connects TRBV7-9 to TRBJ2-3, with TRBD2 matching 7 bases. The CDR3 sequence is 16 residues long. Germline CDR1 SEHNR, CDR2 FQNEAQ (reference sequence). J lost 2 bases, V lost 5 bases, and 10 bases had no gene match. In DNA form, the CDR3 reads TGTGCCAGCAGCCCTTGGGGGGAGGGGAACACAGATACGCAGTATTTT. Its protein is CASSPWGEGNTDTQYF.

The CDR3 here is CASRMGGSYNEQFF. In DNA, the CDR3 is TGCGCCAGCAGGATGGGGGGATCCTACAATGAGCAGTTCTTC. The chain recombines TRBV5-1 with TRBJ2-1, with D possibly matching TRBD2 (6 bases). Deletions cut 5 bases from V and 1 base from J, with 10 bases between. The CDR3 is 14 amino acids. The germline CDR1 and CDR2 sequences are SGHRS and YFSETQ.

This clone has a single count. V is TRBV18 and J is TRBJ2-5; 7 bases are shared with TRBD1. The trim removed 6 bases at V and 3 bases at J, leaving 13 bases unmatched. Germline values: CDR1 KGHSH, CDR2 LQKENI. This CDR3 is built from 16 residues. This chain's CDR3 is CASSTGATGVKETQYF. In DNA form, the CDR3 reads TGTGCCAGCTCCACAGGGGCGACCGGGGTAAAAGAGACCCAGTACTTC.

The chain recombines TRBV5-5 with TRBJ1-5; D possibly corresponds to TRBD1 (5 bases). V lost 2 bases and J lost 5, with 11 bases in between. Germline lookup yields CDR1 SGHKS and CDR2 YYEKEE (reference sequence). The length of the CDR3 is 14 residues. CDR3 sequence reads: CASSLDSFDQPQHF. The DNA for the CDR3 is TGTGCCAGCAGCTTAGACAGTTTCGATCAGCCCCAGCATTTT.

J is TRBJ1-1 and V is TRBV7-2; 8 bases match TRBD1. The junction had 15 bases not matched to a gene; V was cut back by 2 bases and J by 4 bases. CDR3 length: 18 residues. Germline-derived CDR1 and CDR2 are SGHTA and FQGNSA. The CDR3 nucleotides are TGTGCCAGCAGCTTAAGGCAGGGGGCGGCTATGAGTGGCACTGAAGCTTTCTTT. Amino acid sequence: CASSLRQGAAMSGTEAFF.

The chain uses TRBV18 and TRBJ2-1; 8 bases agree with TRBD1. Germline loops: CDR1 KGHSH, CDR2 LQKENI. Losses at the gene ends were 0 bases for V and 4 bases for J; bases not matched to a gene: 2. This CDR3 has 15 residues. In nucleotides, the CDR3 is TGTGCCAGCTCACCACCGGGACAGGCATACAATGAGCAGTTCTTC. It codes for CASSPPGQAYNEQFF.

CDR3 residues: CASKGQAPQAFF. DNA for the CDR3: TGTGCCAGCAAGGGACAGGCCCCTCAAGCTTTCTTT. The chain is built from TRBV7-9 and TRBJ1-1; TRBD1 aligns across 8 bases. CDR1 and CDR2 (germline): SEHNR, FQNEAQ (reference sequence). This CDR3 region has 12 residues. V dropped 7 bases and J dropped 9; count of bases not matched to a gene: 7.

CDR3 residues: CASNPGTGGSEQYF. The CDR3 DNA sequence: TGTGCCAGCAACCCCGGGACAGGGGGGTCCGAGCAGTACTTC. This chain uses TRBV7-2 with TRBJ2-7; 11 bases align to TRBD1. Germline trimming cut 7 bases from V and 6 bases from J; bases unmatched to any gene: 8. The CDR3 has 14 residues. The germline V gene has CDR1 SGHTA and CDR2 FQGNSA.

This chain uses TRBV5-6 with TRBJ2-1; a possible D gene is TRBD2 (7 bases). This CDR3 spans 16 amino acids. Germline CDR1 is SGHDT and CDR2 is YYEEEE. V shed 1 base and J shed 2 bases, with 13 bases lying between them. Here the CDR3 reads CASSLLVGGPYNEQFF. DNA of the CDR3: TGTGCCAGCAGCTTGTTAGTGGGGGGGCCCTACAATGAGCAGTTCTTC.

V and J are TRBV18 and TRBJ2-3, with a possible D match to TRBD2 (6 bases). V was trimmed by 6 bases and J by 0 bases, leaving 16 bases between them. Germline-derived CDR1 and CDR2 are KGHSH and LQKENI. CDR3 length: 16 residues. The CDR3 DNA reads TGTGCCAGCTCGGCCGGGGTTGGGAGGAGCACAGATACGCAGTATTTT. Its translation: CASSAGVGRSTDTQYF.

The chain combines TRBV2 with TRBJ2-3; D is perhaps TRBD1 or TRBD2 (5 bases each). The germline V gene encodes CDR1 SNHLY and CDR2 FYNNEI. There are 13 residues in the CDR3. V lost 1 base and J 6 bases, leaving 8 bases between the germline ends. The CDR3 DNA reads as TGTGCCAGCAGTGAAGGCAGGGAGGATACGCAGTATTTT. This sequence encodes CASSEGREDTQYF.

DNA of the CDR3: TGTGCCAGCAGCAAAGGCGGGTCCTCCTACGAGCAGTACTTC. Residues: CASSKGGSSYEQYF. This chain links TRBV21-1 with TRBJ2-7; the tabulated D call, TRBD2, remains unverified against the DNA. TRBV21-1 is listed as a pseudogene. The CDR3 covers 14 residues.

The chain employs TRBV27 and TRBJ2-7, with D possibly matching TRBD2 (7 bases). The V end lost 7 bases, the J end lost 1 base, and 14 bases lay between the germline ends. Germline V gene data show CDR1 as MNHEY and CDR2 as SMNVEV (reference sequence). This CDR3 is built from 14 residues. The CDR3 reads CASIQAGASYEQYF. CDR3 DNA sequence: TGTGCCAGCATTCAGGCGGGGGCGTCCTACGAGCAGTACTTC.

The sample holds one count of this clone. The chain employs TRBV25-1 and TRBJ2-7; D gene ambiguous. Between the trimmed V and J ends, which lost 5 bases and 4 bases, there was a span of 9 bases. The CDR3 length is 12 residues. The germline V gene encodes CDR1 MGHDK and CDR2 SYGVNS. CDR3 sequence reads: CASSRAYYEQYF. In nucleotides, the CDR3 is TGTGCCAGCAGTCGGGCATATTACGAGCAGTACTTC.

Only one count was recorded for this clone. This sequence joins TRBV6-1 and TRBJ1-5; 9 nucleotides align to TRBD1. Trimming took 2 bases from V and 6 from J; bases not matched to a gene: 8. The germline V gene encodes CDR1 MNHNS and CDR2 SASEGT. The CDR3 covers 16 residues. CDR3 in DNA: TGTGCCAGCAGTGAATTGCGACAGGGGGGTATTCAGCCCCAGCATTTT. Amino acids: CASSELRQGGIQPQHF.

The chain employs TRBV4-1 and TRBJ1-3; a possible D gene is TRBD1 (6 bases). The CDR3 spans 15 residues. Germline assignment: CDR1 MGHRA and CDR2 YSYEKL. V lost 5 bases to trimming and J lost 0 bases, with 11 bases between them. This CDR3 is CASSEGQLSGNTIYF. The CDR3 nucleotides are TGCGCCAGCAGCGAAGGACAGCTCTCTGGAAACACCATATATTTT.

The chain has TRBV7-2 and TRBJ1-2; D may be TRBD1 (5 bases). Between the trimmed V and J ends, which lost 2 bases and 2 bases, there was a span of 9 bases. The CDR3 spans 14 residues. Germline assignment: CDR1 SGHTA and CDR2 FQGNSA. The CDR3 protein is CASSLPGLNYGYTF. Here the CDR3 DNA reads TGTGCCAGCAGCTTACCAGGGTTAAACTATGGCTACACCTTC.